The next 23 T cell receptor beta chains were all read from a single sample in a study of blood T cell repertoires in COVID-19. Clones were read by immunoSEQ multiplex PCR, and TCRdb kept only the in-frame ones, dropping some. The sample has around 300,000 clones; roughly 85% are singletons. Sequenced material: peripheral blood. The origin of the receptors is a woman in her seventies with acute or convalescent COVID-19.

The rearrangement joins TRBV2 to TRBJ1-1, with 7 bases lining up with TRBD1. The V and J ends lost 9 bases and 4 bases, in that order; junction bases with no gene match: 5. In germline, CDR1 is SNHLY, CDR2 FYNNEI. CDR3 length equals 12 residues. The CDR3 sequence: CARGQASTEAFF. The DNA for the CDR3 is TGTGCCAGAGGACAGGCGAGCACTGAAGCTTTCTTT. The full variable domain, completed using reference TRBV2 and TRBJ1-1, is EPEVTQTPSHQVTQMGQEVILRCVPISNHLYFYWYRQILGQKVEFLVSFYNNEISEKSEIFDDQFSVERPDGSNFTLKIRSTKLEDSAMYFCARGQASTEAFFGQGTRLTVV.

This chain links TRBV11-3 with TRBJ2-6, with TRBD1 matching 7 bases. The CDR3 length is 17 residues. CDR1 is SGHNT, CDR2 YENEEA, per germline. Unmatched junction bases numbered 4, after V lost 2 bases and J lost 0 bases. Here the CDR3 DNA reads TGTGCCAGCAGCTTACGGGACAGTAGCTCTGGGGCCAACGTCCTGACTTTC. It is translated as CASSLRDSSSGANVLTF.

The chain has TRBV11-3 and TRBJ1-3, with 9 positions matching TRBD1. Germline V gene sequence: CDR1 SGHNT, CDR2 YENEEA. V shed 1 base, J shed 0 bases, and the junction held 10 bases outside the gene matches. The CDR3 has 19 residues. In DNA, the CDR3 is TGTGCCAGCAGCTTAGGGGCCGTCGGACAGGGGAACTCTGGAAACACCATATATTTT. It yields the protein CASSLGAVGQGNSGNTIYF.

This clone has just a few counts. V gene TRBV18 combines with J gene TRBJ1-6, with D possibly matching TRBD1 (6 bases). The V gene lost 1 base and the J gene lost 10 bases, with 11 bases spanning the gap. This CDR3 contains 14 residues. CDR1 KGHSH and CDR2 LQKENI come from the germline V gene. Here the CDR3 reads CASSPQGEGSPLHF. CDR3 nucleotide sequence: TGTGCCAGCTCACCACAGGGGGAGGGATCACCCCTCCACTTT. Full variable domain (remainder filled in from reference TRBV18 and TRBJ1-6): NAGVMQNPRHLVRRRGQEARLRCSPMKGHSHVYWYRQLPEEGLKFMVYLQKENIIDESGMPKERFSAEFPKEGPSILRIQQVVRGDSAAYFCASSPQGEGSPLHFGNGTRLTVT.

This chain uses TRBV5-4 with TRBJ2-2; D call uncertain. Trimming stripped 2 bases from V and 5 bases from J, with 7 bases between. The germline V gene encodes CDR1 SGHNT and CDR2 YYREEE (reference sequence). The length of the CDR3 is 13 residues. The CDR3, as DNA: TGTGCCAGCAGCTTTCGGTCAACCGGGGAGCTGTTTTTT. Amino acid sequence: CASSFRSTGELFF.

This chain uses TRBV30 with TRBJ1-2; the D gene is possibly TRBD1 (5 bases). The CDR3 consists of 13 residues. Germline loops: CDR1 GTSNPN, CDR2 SVGIG (reference sequence). V was trimmed by 2 bases and J by 4 bases, leaving 11 bases between them. DNA of the CDR3: TGTGCCTGGAGTAGGCAGGGAAGCTATGGCTACACCTTC. Its translation: CAWSRQGSYGYTF.

The chain carries TRBV10-1 and TRBJ1-1; D is unresolved. The CDR3 has 14 amino acids. Germline V gene lookup returns CDR1 WNHNN and CDR2 SYGVQD (reference sequence). V lost 2 bases and J lost 5, with 12 bases in between. CDR3 protein: CASSEEGVRTEAFF. The CDR3 DNA reads TGCGCCAGCAGTGAGGAGGGAGTGAGAACTGAAGCTTTCTTT.

The V call is TRBV2, the J call TRBJ1-6; D possibly corresponds to TRBD1 (5 bases). Germline CDR1 is SNHLY and CDR2 is FYNNEI. The V and J ends lost 1 base and 10 bases respectively, with 17 bases between them. The CDR3 loop spans 16 amino acids. The CDR3 nucleotides read TGTGCCAGCAGTGAAGAGGGTTTCAGGGTAGGGTCACCCCTCCACTTT. Translated: CASSEEGFRVGSPLHF.

V gene TRBV7-2 combines with J gene TRBJ1-2, with D unclear. Between the trimmed V and J ends, which lost 3 bases and 5 bases, there was a span of 10 bases. This CDR3 is 13 amino acids long. CDR1 and CDR2 (germline): SGHTA, FQGNSA. The CDR3 DNA is TGTGCCAGCAGCTTTACACCTTCTTATGGCTACACCTTC. As protein: CASSFTPSYGYTF. The full variable domain, its missing parts supplied by reference TRBV7-2 and TRBJ1-2, is GAGVSQSPSNKVTEKGKDVELRCDPISGHTALYWYRQSLGQGLEFLIYFQGNSAPDKSGLPSDRFSAERTGGSVSTLTIQRTQQEDSAVYLCASSFTPSYGYTFGSGTRLTVV.

V is TRBV2 and J is TRBJ1-6; possible D gene TRBD1, 6 bases. Trimming removed 8 bases from V and 0 bases from J, with 8 bases in between. The CDR3 runs to 14 residues. In germline, CDR1 is SNHLY, CDR2 FYNNEI. The CDR3 sequence is CASGQNSYNSPLHF. The CDR3 DNA reads as TGTGCCAGCGGACAGAACTCCTATAATTCACCCCTCCACTTT.

J is TRBJ2-5 and V is TRBV2; no definite D call. V dropped 4 bases and J dropped 2 bases, with 11 bases sitting between them. CDR3 size: 14 residues. The germline V gene encodes CDR1 SNHLY and CDR2 FYNNEI. CDR3 in DNA: TGTGCCAGCAGTGGCTTGACTGCGCAAGAGACCCAGTACTTC. As protein: CASSGLTAQETQYF.

This clone was seen once. The rearrangement uses TRBV4-1 and TRBJ2-5; the match to TRBD2 covers 16 bases. Germline CDR1 MGHRA, CDR2 YSYEKL. V gave up 2 bases and J gave up 5 bases; unmatched junction bases: 2. The CDR3 sequence is 16 residues long. CDR3 loop: CASSQPGLAGGETQYF. The CDR3 bases are TGCGCCAGCAGCCAACCGGGACTAGCGGGGGGGGAGACCCAGTACTTC.

The chain carries TRBV11-2 and TRBJ2-5, with 7 bases fitting TRBD2. This CDR3 spans 12 amino acids. Unmatched junction bases numbered 7, after V lost 10 bases and J lost 5 bases. Germline CDR1 is SGHAT and CDR2 is FQNNGV. CDR3 DNA sequence: TGTGCCACTGCCGGGGGGACGGAGACCCAGTACTTC. This gives the protein CATAGGTETQYF.

This chain connects TRBV5-1 to TRBJ1-3, with TRBD1 matching over 10 bases. Germline V gene data show CDR1 as SGHRS and CDR2 as YFSETQ. J gave up 7 bases and V 1 base, and 2 bases lay outside the gene matches. This CDR3 region has 14 residues. The CDR3: CASSLTGQGNTIYF. In DNA, the CDR3 is TGCGCCAGCAGCTTGACGGGACAGGGGAACACCATATATTTT.

The chain uses TRBV5-1 and TRBJ1-1; 7 bases agree with TRBD1. Germline trimming cut 3 bases from V and 1 base from J; bases unmatched to any gene: 6. The CDR3 consists of 15 residues. Per the germline V gene, CDR1 is SGHRS and CDR2 is YFSETQ. In DNA form, the CDR3 reads TGCGCCAGCAGCTCGCCGGGACAGCAGAACACTGAAGCTTTCTTT. Translation gives CASSSPGQQNTEAFF. Full variable domain (rest looked up from reference TRBV5-1 and TRBJ1-1): KAGVTQTPRYLIKTRGQQVTLSCSPISGHRSVSWYQQTPGQGLQFLFEYFSETQRNKGNFPGRFSGRQFSNSRSEMNVSTLELGDSALYLCASSSPGQQNTEAFFGQGTRLTVV.

V usage is TRBV11-2 and J usage is TRBJ1-3, with a tentative D call TRBD1 (5 bases). V lost 1 base, J lost 0 bases, and 13 bases lay in between. CDR1 and CDR2 (germline): SGHAT, FQNNGV. The CDR3 has 17 amino acids. Written as DNA, the CDR3 is TGTGCCAGCAGCTTAGGGCCCAGGGCTCCCTCTGGAAACACCATATATTTT. Its translation is CASSLGPRAPSGNTIYF. Looking up the rest from reference TRBV11-2 and TRBJ1-3 gives the full variable domain: EAGVAQSPRYKIIEKRQSVAFWCNPISGHATLYWYQQILGQGPKLLIQFQNNGVVDDSQLPKDRFSAERLKGVDSTLKIQPAKLEDSAVYLCASSLGPRAPSGNTIYFGEGSWLTVV.

J is TRBJ2-7 and V is TRBV5-1; D is possibly TRBD2 (6 bases). Trimming took off 1 base at V and 0 bases at J, with 14 bases between the two ends. Germline V lookup: CDR1 SGHRS, CDR2 YFSETQ. CDR3 size: 16 residues. This CDR3 reads CASSLSGTRSSYEQYF. In nucleotides, the CDR3 is TGCGCCAGCAGCTTGTCCGGGACTCGGAGCTCCTACGAGCAGTACTTC.

V is TRBV18 and J is TRBJ1-2; D is unclear. The CDR3 has 16 amino acids. V lost 3 bases and J 2 bases, leaving 16 bases between the germline ends. Per germline, CDR1 KGHSH and CDR2 LQKENI. CDR3 nucleotides: TGTGCCAGCTCACCGGACTCCCCACACGGGAACTATGGCTACACCTTC. Translating it yields CASSPDSPHGNYGYTF.

The CDR3 region has the DNA TGTGCTAGTGGTTCCCCGGAGGGGGGGTATGAAGCTTTCTTT. Translated: CASGSPEGGYEAFF. The chain uses TRBV12-5 and TRBJ1-1, with D tentatively TRBD1 (6 bases). The CDR3 has 14 amino acids. V was clipped by 4 bases and J by 7 bases, with 16 bases between them. The germline CDR1 and CDR2 sequences are LGHNT and FRNRAP.

V gene TRBV5-4 combines with J gene TRBJ2-3; TRBD2 matches 8 bases. CDR1 is SGHNT and CDR2 is YYREEE in the germline V gene (reference sequence). The CDR3 spans 15 residues. J gave up 0 bases and V 4 bases, and 4 bases lay outside the gene matches. CDR3 sequence (DNA): TGTGCCAGCAGCCCGGGGGGGGTGAGCACAGATACGCAGTATTTT. Its translation: CASSPGGVSTDTQYF.

The chain joins TRBV20-1 to TRBJ2-3, with D possibly being TRBD1 (7 bases). Looked up from germline, CDR1 is DFQATT and CDR2 is SNEGSKA (reference sequence). Trimming took off 3 bases at V and 1 base at J, with 11 bases between the two ends. This CDR3 is built from 14 residues. The CDR3 protein is CSASTGEGTDTQYF. The CDR3, as DNA: TGCAGTGCTAGTACAGGGGAGGGCACAGATACGCAGTATTTT.

In regard to this clone: The same CDR3 is also encoded by other DNA sequences in this sample. This chain joins TRBV3-1 (or the pseudogene TRBV3-2) and TRBJ1-1, with D unclear. The CDR3 has 13 amino acids. Germline V gene sequence: CDR1 LGHDT, CDR2 YNNKEL (reference sequence). V was trimmed by 4 bases and J by 1 base, leaving 7 bases between them. In DNA form, the CDR3 reads TGTGCCAGCAGCCCTCGGGAGAACACTGAAGCTTTCTTT. Translation gives CASSPRENTEAFF.

V and J are TRBV12-3 or TRBV12-4 and TRBJ1-1; weak D call: TRBD1 (5 bases). The CDR3 consists of 13 residues. Trimming shortened V by 6 bases and J by 4 bases, and 12 bases separated the two germline ends. CDR3 sequence (DNA): TGTGCCAGCAGCCTTCAAGGGGTCACTGAAGCTTTCTTT. Translated: CASSLQGVTEAFF.